The 26 T cell receptor beta chains given below trace back to one sample, sequenced in a study of blood T cell repertoires in COVID-19. Generated by immunoSEQ multiplex PCR, the TCRdb table keeps only in-frame clones and is missing some. The sample has some 41,000 clones, 70% to 90% seen once. The sample consisted of peripheral blood. Receptor source: a man aged 40-55 years with active COVID-19.

There are a few counts of this clone. The chain is built from TRBV5-1 and TRBJ2-2, with TRBD1 matching 7 bases. V lost 3 bases, J lost 4 bases, and 12 bases stayed unmatched. The CDR3 sequence is 17 residues long. Germline V lookup: CDR1 SGHRS, CDR2 YFSETQ. CDR3 sequence (DNA): TGCGCCAGCAGCTCCCAACCCCGGGACAGAGGCACCGGGGAGCTGTTTTTT. Its protein is CASSSQPRDRGTGELFF.

The chain uses TRBV6-1 and TRBJ1-2; weak D call: TRBD1 (6 bases). Between the trimmed V and J ends, which lost 0 bases and 5 bases, there was a span of 13 bases. This CDR3 spans 15 amino acids. Germline values: CDR1 MNHNS, CDR2 SASEGT. For the CDR3, the DNA is TGTGCCAGCAGTGAAGCCCGGACAGTAGGGTATGGCTACACCTTC. Translating it yields CASSEARTVGYGYTF.

The chain employs TRBV10-3 and TRBJ1-5; TRBD1 aligns across 8 bases. The junction had 12 bases not matched to a gene; V was cut back by 6 bases and J by 2 bases. Per the germline V gene, CDR1 is ENHRY and CDR2 is SYGVKD. The CDR3 contains 17 residues. CDR3 DNA: TGTGCCATCAGCGACCTACCACAGGGGGTGGGCAATCAGCCCCAGCATTTT. Protein sequence: CAISDLPQGVGNQPQHF.

The chain joins TRBV6-5 to TRBJ1-2; D is unclear. This CDR3 has 11 residues. Germline V gene sequence: CDR1 MNHEY, CDR2 SVGAGI. Trimming removed 7 bases at V and 6 bases at J, with 9 bases between. CDR3 DNA: TGTGCCAGCACCGTAGCCCATGGCTACACCTTC. Translating gives CASTVAHGYTF.

This chain links TRBV3-1 (or the pseudogene TRBV3-2) with TRBJ2-7; D possibly corresponds to TRBD1 (5 bases). The V end was cut by 4 bases, the J end by 0 bases, with 10 bases between. The CDR3 consists of 14 residues. Germline V gene lookup returns CDR1 LGHDT and CDR2 YNNKEL (reference sequence). CDR3 nucleotide sequence: TGTGCCAGCAGCCCATCGGACATCTCCTACGAGCAGTACTTC. Protein product: CASSPSDISYEQYF.

The chain recombines TRBV7-9 with TRBJ2-5, with a weak D call TRBD2 (5 bases). The germline CDR1 and CDR2 sequences are SEHNR and FQNEAQ (reference sequence). V dropped 4 bases and J dropped 1 base, with 19 bases sitting between them. CDR3 length: 17 residues. As DNA, the CDR3 is TGTGCCAGCAGCTCAAGAGACGGGGAGAGCTTCCAAGAGACCCAGTACTTC. It encodes CASSSRDGESFQETQYF.

V gene TRBV3-1 (or the pseudogene TRBV3-2) combines with J gene TRBJ1-1; 7 bases fit TRBD1. Germline trimming cut 4 bases from V and 1 base from J; bases unmatched to any gene: 3. The length of the CDR3 is 14 residues. The germline V gene has CDR1 LGHDT and CDR2 YNNKEL (reference sequence). The CDR3 spells CASSRGQENTEAFF. The CDR3 DNA is TGTGCCAGCAGCCGTGGACAGGAGAACACTGAAGCTTTCTTT.

The rearrangement uses TRBV18 and TRBJ1-1, with TRBD1 as a possible D gene (5 bases). The V gene's germline CDR1 is KGHSH and CDR2 LQKENI. The CDR3 runs to 13 residues. With 3 bases removed from V and 3 bases from J, the gap between germline ends came to 8 bases. The CDR3 DNA sequence: TGTGCCAGCTCACCGGGAGGGGACACTGAAGCTTTCTTT. It codes for CASSPGGDTEAFF.

The chain employs TRBV5-1 and TRBJ2-7; maybe TRBD1 (6 bases). Germline-derived CDR1 and CDR2 are SGHRS and YFSETQ. V gave up 4 bases and J gave up 4 bases, with 21 bases separating them. This CDR3 is 16 amino acids long. Here the CDR3 reads CASSLGDSLRGYEQYF. CDR3 DNA: TGCGCCAGCAGCCTAGGTGACAGCCTAAGGGGGTACGAGCAGTACTTC. The whole variable domain, remainder taken from reference TRBV5-1 and TRBJ2-7, is KAGVTQTPRYLIKTRGQQVTLSCSPISGHRSVSWYQQTPGQGLQFLFEYFSETQRNKGNFPGRFSGRQFSNSRSEMNVSTLELGDSALYLCASSLGDSLRGYEQYFGPGTRLTVT.

The V and J genes are TRBV5-1 and TRBJ1-2; TRBD1 matches 9 bases. Germline V gene sequence: CDR1 SGHRS, CDR2 YFSETQ. Trimming at V came to 0 bases and at J to 13 bases, leaving 4 bases not matched to a gene. The CDR3 loop spans 12 amino acids. CDR3 sequence reads: CASSLDGQGLTF. In DNA, the CDR3 is TGCGCCAGCAGCTTGGATGGACAGGGGCTCACCTTC.

The genes are TRBV3-1 (or the pseudogene TRBV3-2) and TRBJ2-2, with D possibly matching TRBD2 (6 bases). The germline V and J ends were trimmed by 4 bases and 7 bases, with 13 bases remaining between them. Germline-derived CDR1 and CDR2 are LGHDT and YNNKEL (reference sequence). This CDR3 has 14 residues. Here the CDR3 DNA reads TGTGCCAGCAGCCCACGAACCGGGGGCGGGGAGCTGTTTTTT. Amino acids: CASSPRTGGGELFF.

V gene TRBV6-5 combines with J gene TRBJ2-3; no definite D call. This CDR3 has 15 amino acids. Germline values: CDR1 MNHEY, CDR2 SVGAGI. Trimming took 6 bases from V and 0 from J, leaving 13 bases between them. CDR3 loop: CASSRGVTSTDTQYF. Written as DNA, the CDR3 is TGTGCCAGCAGCCGCGGAGTTACTAGCACAGATACGCAGTATTTT.

The chain joins TRBV7-9 to TRBJ1-2, with TRBD1 identical over 7 bases. The length of the CDR3 is 16 residues. The germline CDR1 and CDR2 sequences are SEHNR and FQNEAQ (reference sequence). V dropped 0 bases and J dropped 1; count of bases not matched to a gene: 5. DNA of the CDR3: TGTGCCAGCAGCTTAGCGGGGGGACAGCTTAACTATGGCTACACCTTC. It is translated as CASSLAGGQLNYGYTF.

The chain couples TRBV18 to TRBJ1-4, with D maybe TRBD1 (5 bases). Germline V gene lookup returns CDR1 KGHSH and CDR2 LQKENI. Between the trimmed V and J ends, which lost 2 bases and 4 bases, there was a span of 8 bases. The CDR3 loop spans 14 amino acids. CDR3 region: CASSPAGYNEKLFF. CDR3 coding DNA: TGTGCCAGCTCACCAGCAGGGTATAATGAAAAACTGTTTTTT.

This rearrangement joins TRBV19 to TRBJ1-1; D is perhaps TRBD1 (6 bases). In germline, CDR1 is LNHDA, CDR2 SQIVND (reference sequence). This CDR3 spans 16 amino acids. Trimming removed 3 bases from V and 0 bases from J, with 14 bases in between. CDR3 protein: CASSIPSDRLNTEAFF. CDR3 bases: TGTGCCAGTAGTATTCCGTCGGACAGACTGAACACTGAAGCTTTCTTT.

The V gene is TRBV2, the J gene TRBJ1-1, with D possibly TRBD1 on 6 matching bases. The CDR3 extends over 13 amino acids. Germline loops: CDR1 SNHLY, CDR2 FYNNEI. The V end lost 3 bases, the J end lost 4 bases, and 9 bases lay between the germline ends. CDR3 region: CASSDRGFTEAFF. The CDR3 bases are TGTGCCAGCAGTGACAGGGGATTCACTGAAGCTTTCTTT.

The chain links TRBV5-1 to TRBJ2-5; no firm D call. V was trimmed by 2 bases and J by 3 bases, leaving 8 bases between them. Germline values: CDR1 SGHRS, CDR2 YFSETQ. CDR3 length equals 13 residues. CDR3 coding DNA: TGCGCCAGCAGCTTCGGCGGCGAAGAGACCCAGTACTTC. Its protein is CASSFGGEETQYF.

This clone was recorded once. The V call is TRBV19, the J call TRBJ2-7; D is unresolved. Between the trimmed V and J ends, which lost 1 base and 0 bases, there was a span of 7 bases. Germline V gene lookup returns CDR1 LNHDA and CDR2 SQIVND (reference sequence). The CDR3 length is 14 residues. For the CDR3, the DNA is TGTGCCAGTAGTATAGTGGGCAGCTCCTACGAGCAGTACTTC. Translated, it gives CASSIVGSSYEQYF.

In this sample, this clone turned up once. The genes are TRBV28 and TRBJ2-7, with D perhaps matching TRBD1 (6 bases). Germline CDR1 is MDHEN and CDR2 is SYDVKM. Trimming took off 5 bases at V and 0 bases at J, with 8 bases between the two ends. The CDR3 totals 13 residues. The CDR3, as DNA: TGTGCCAGCAGTCCAGGGGTCTCCTACGAGCAGTACTTC. Translating it yields CASSPGVSYEQYF.

This chain uses TRBV19 with TRBJ2-1; no definite D call. CDR3 size: 14 residues. Trimming took off 1 base at V and 6 bases at J, with 10 bases between the two ends. Per the germline V gene, CDR1 is LNHDA and CDR2 is SQIVND (reference sequence). As DNA, the CDR3 is TGTGCCAGTAGTATAGGCCCCGGCGGCAATGAGCAGTTCTTC. Translated: CASSIGPGGNEQFF.

This sequence joins TRBV6-6 and TRBJ2-7; 9 nucleotides line up with TRBD1. This CDR3 spans 14 amino acids. Trimming cost V 5 bases and J 2 bases; bases outside gene matches: 4. CDR1 MNHNY and CDR2 SVGAGI come from the germline V gene (reference sequence). The CDR3 loop is CASSKGQGTYEQYF. The CDR3 bases are TGTGCCAGCAGTAAGGGACAGGGTACCTACGAGCAGTACTTC.

The genes are TRBV19 and TRBJ2-4; perhaps TRBD1 as D (5 bases). Germline loops: CDR1 LNHDA, CDR2 SQIVND (reference sequence). The CDR3 is made up of 15 amino acids. V was clipped by 4 bases and J by 2 bases, with 12 bases between them. The CDR3 bases are TGTGCCAGTAGTAAGACAGATTTGACCAAAAACATTCAGTACTTC. Amino acid sequence: CASSKTDLTKNIQYF.

The gene calls are TRBV28 and TRBJ2-5; 7 nucleotides align to TRBD2. Germline trimming cut 1 base from V and 4 bases from J; bases unmatched to any gene: 3. In germline, CDR1 is MDHEN, CDR2 SYDVKM. This CDR3 has 14 amino acids. The CDR3 DNA sequence: TGTGCCAGCAGTTTATCTCGGGAGGTAGAGACCCAGTACTTC. It codes for CASSLSREVETQYF.

This chain uses TRBV11-2 with TRBJ1-4; TRBD1 agrees at 8 bases. The CDR3 has 14 residues. Germline V gives CDR1 SGHAT, CDR2 FQNNGV. The ends lost 5 bases at V and 8 bases at J; junction bases unmatched: 7. The CDR3 here is CASSRGQAGEKLFF. CDR3 nucleotide sequence: TGTGCCAGCAGCAGGGGACAGGCGGGGGAAAAACTGTTTTTT.

This clone came up once. The chain links TRBV19 to TRBJ2-7; 7 bases match TRBD2. Per germline, CDR1 LNHDA and CDR2 SQIVND (reference sequence). J gave up 4 bases and V 1 base, and 4 bases lay outside the gene matches. The CDR3 loop spans 14 amino acids. The CDR3 loop is CASSIGGLTYEQYF. The CDR3 DNA sequence: TGTGCCAGTAGTATAGGGGGACTAACATACGAGCAGTACTTC.

The rearrangement joins TRBV3-1 (or the pseudogene TRBV3-2) to TRBJ2-7; 7 nucleotides align to TRBD1. The CDR3 has 18 amino acids. Unmatched junction bases numbered 16, after V lost 4 bases and J lost 1 base. The germline gives CDR1 LGHDT, CDR2 YNNKEL (reference sequence). CDR3 DNA: TGTGCCAGCAGCCTAGACCTCCGGGACAGCCTCGATTCCTACGAGCAGTACTTC. This sequence encodes CASSLDLRDSLDSYEQYF.